Each of the 9 T cell receptor beta chains below was sequenced from the same sample in a study of cytomegalovirus exposure and HLA in healthy donors. In the PCR, 60 Vbeta and 13 Jbeta primers were used. TCRdb keeps only in-frame clones here, not all; method: immunoSEQ multiplex PCR. The repertoire holds around 140,000 clones, roughly 70% seen once, with approximately 3.9% in the top ten. The specimen sequenced was PBMCs. The receptors derive from a man aged 50-59 years in good health and CMV-seropositive.

This clone was found a few times. This chain connects TRBV6-5 to TRBJ1-1; D may be TRBD1 (5 bases). CDR3 length: 15 residues. In germline, CDR1 is MNHEY, CDR2 SVGAGI. Trimming left V 3 bases short and J 0 bases short, with 11 bases between. As DNA, the CDR3 is TGTGCCAGCAGTTATGAAGGGGCCCTGAACACTGAAGCTTTCTTT. It translates to CASSYEGALNTEAFF.

J is TRBJ2-3 and V is TRBV7-2; 8 bases are shared with TRBD1. With V trimmed by 4 bases and J by 1 base, 4 bases remained unmatched. The CDR3 length is 15 residues. CDR1 and CDR2 from the germline V gene are SGHTA and FQGNSA. CDR3 DNA sequence: TGTGCCAGCAGCTGGGCAGGGGGCGGCACAGATACGCAGTATTTT. Translating it yields CASSWAGGGTDTQYF.

The V gene is TRBV7-5, the J gene TRBJ1-1; the table's D call of TRBD1 was not tested on the DNA. TRBV7-5 is a recognized pseudogene. The CDR3 contains 16 residues. CDR3 bases: TGTTCCGAAAGACAGGGGAAAGGTTTTCGGAACACTGAAGCTTTCTTT. Amino acids: CSERQGKGFRNTEAFF.

The chain carries TRBV5-6 and TRBJ1-1; 7 nucleotides align to TRBD1. Germline V gene lookup returns CDR1 SGHDT and CDR2 YYEEEE. V was clipped by 3 bases and J by 5 bases; unmatched bases: 4. This CDR3 has 13 amino acids. CDR3 bases: TGTGCCAGCAGCTGGCAGGGGGTGACTGAAGCTTTCTTT. Its translation is CASSWQGVTEAFF.

This rearrangement joins TRBV29-1 to TRBJ2-5; D is unresolved. The germline gives CDR1 SQVTM, CDR2 ANQGSEA. With 7 bases removed from V and 2 bases from J, the gap between germline ends came to 5 bases. The length of the CDR3 is 10 residues. The CDR3, as DNA: TGCAGCGCTAGACAAGAGACCCAGTACTTC. Translation: CSARQETQYF. Supplemented by reference TRBV29-1 and TRBJ2-5, the full variable domain reads SAVISQKPSRDICQRGTSLTIQCQVDSQVTMMFWYRQQPGQSLTLIATANQGSEATYESGFVIDKFPISRPNLTFSTLTVSNMSPEDSSIYLCSARQETQYFGPGTRLLVL.

This clone was seen a few times. The V and J genes are TRBV4-2 and TRBJ1-1; a possible D gene is TRBD1 (6 bases). The CDR3 totals 19 residues. Trimming stripped 0 bases from V and 3 bases from J, with 23 bases between. CDR1 is LGHNA and CDR2 is YNFKEQ in the germline V gene. The CDR3 bases are TGTGCCAGCAGCCAAGATCGTACAGGGACCCTTCCGAGGGACACTGAAGCTTTCTTT. It encodes CASSQDRTGTLPRDTEAFF.

The chain links TRBV11-2 to TRBJ1-6; TRBD1 aligns across 8 bases. V lost 3 bases and J lost 7; bases outside the gene matches: 11. Germline V CDR1 and CDR2: SGHAT, FQNNGV. The CDR3 length is 17 residues. The CDR3 sequence is CASSFGQGRSLNSPLHF. In DNA, the CDR3 is TGTGCCAGCAGCTTCGGACAGGGTCGGAGTTTGAATTCACCCCTCCACTTT.

The CDR3 reads CASSRRRDPTGELFF. The CDR3 nucleotides read TGTGCCAGCAGCCGCAGGCGGGACCCGACCGGGGAGCTGTTTTTT. The V and J genes are TRBV7-8 and TRBJ2-2; a weak D match, TRBD2 (6 bases). The CDR3 is 15 amino acids. Germline V gene data show CDR1 as SGHVS and CDR2 as FQNEAQ. Deletions cut 5 bases from V and 5 bases from J, with 15 bases between.

J is TRBJ2-5 and V is TRBV2, with 7 bases lining up with TRBD1. The J call is in doubt because the DNA end fits TRBJ2-7 better. The length of the CDR3 is 14 residues. Germline assignment: CDR1 SNHLY and CDR2 FYNNEI. CDR3 sequence: CASMGTERPYEQYF. The CDR3 DNA is TGTGCCAGCATGGGGACAGAAAGACCCTACGAGCAGTACTTC.